Below are 21 T cell receptor beta chains sequenced from a single sample in a study of Tregs in tolerant kidney transplant recipients. Produced via immunoSEQ multiplex PCR; TCRdb's table is partial and in-frame only. The sample shows roughly 64,000 clones, 80% to 90% of them seen only once. Recipients received nonmyeloablative bone marrow transplants from related graft donors, with transient mixed chimerism. Specimen: CD4+ T cells from blood (PBMCs), collected 6 months after the transplant. The source of these receptors is a human patient who received a combined kidney and bone marrow transplant. Some T cells may be the graft donor's.

V is TRBV7-9 and J is TRBJ1-2; no firm D call. Germline CDR1 reads SEHNR; CDR2 reads FQNEAQ (reference sequence). The germline V and J ends were trimmed by 2 bases and 8 bases, with 15 bases remaining between them. The CDR3 extends over 14 amino acids. Here the CDR3 DNA reads TGTGCCAGCAGCTTACAGCAGGAACTGAGAGGCTACACCTTC. Its translation is CASSLQQELRGYTF.

This clone is judged large. DNA of the CDR3: TGTGCCAGCAGCCCCCGCCAGGCTTACACTGAAGCTTTCTTT. Residues: CASSPRQAYTEAFF. This sequence joins TRBV7-2 and TRBJ1-1; D is uncertain. The germline V gene has CDR1 SGHTA and CDR2 FQGNSA. Trimming removed 5 bases from V and 3 bases from J, with 13 bases in between. The CDR3 runs 14 residues. The complete variable domain, with remaining parts taken from reference TRBV7-2 and TRBJ1-1, reads GAGVSQSPSNKVTEKGKDVELRCDPISGHTALYWYRQSLGQGLEFLIYFQGNSAPDKSGLPSDRFSAERTGGSVSTLTIQRTQQEDSAVYLCASSPRQAYTEAFFGQGTRLTVV.

The V and J genes are TRBV7-9 and TRBJ2-7, with 10 bases fitting TRBD2. Germline-derived CDR1 and CDR2 are SEHNR and FQNEAQ (reference sequence). V shed 1 base, J shed 6 bases, and the junction held 6 bases outside the gene matches. The CDR3 runs 15 residues. The CDR3 bases are TGTGCCAGCAGCTTAGTTCTAGCGGGAGCTGTCGAGCAGTACTTC. Protein product: CASSLVLAGAVEQYF.

In this sample, this clone turned up once. The chain links TRBV7-9 to TRBJ2-1, with TRBD2 identical over 11 bases. After removal of 5 bases from V and 8 bases from J, the junction contained 11 bases not matched to a gene. The germline V gene encodes CDR1 SEHNR and CDR2 FQNEAQ (reference sequence). The CDR3 is 16 amino acids. The CDR3 reads CASSPRGASGRHEQFF. The CDR3 nucleotides are TGTGCCAGCAGCCCTAGGGGGGCTAGCGGGAGGCATGAGCAGTTCTTC.

The J gene is TRBJ1-5, the V gene TRBV18; no reliable D call. This CDR3 comprises 14 residues. Germline values: CDR1 KGHSH, CDR2 LQKENI. V gave up 1 base and J gave up 4 bases, with 8 bases separating them. The CDR3 DNA follows: TGTGCCAGCTCACCACGTTTCCTTAATCAGCCCCAGCATTTT. Protein: CASSPRFLNQPQHF. Filled out from reference TRBV18 and TRBJ1-5, the complete variable domain reads NAGVMQNPRHLVRRRGQEARLRCSPMKGHSHVYWYRQLPEEGLKFMVYLQKENIIDESGMPKERFSAEFPKEGPSILRIQQVVRGDSAAYFCASSPRFLNQPQHFGDGTRLSIL.

This clone was recorded once. The chain recombines TRBV7-9 with TRBJ2-1; D is uncertain. Germline CDR1 and CDR2: SEHNR and FQNEAQ (reference sequence). Deletions cut 7 bases from V and 3 bases from J, with 22 bases between. This CDR3 has 17 residues. This CDR3 reads CASNPFFGSHYYNEQFF. DNA for the CDR3: TGTGCCAGCAACCCCTTCTTTGGATCCCACTACTACAATGAGCAGTTCTTC.

This clone was detected a few times. V and J are TRBV5-5 and TRBJ2-7; 8 bases align to TRBD1. Germline CDR1 reads SGHKS; CDR2 reads YYEKEE (reference sequence). This CDR3 has 15 residues. V lost 0 bases and J lost 7; bases outside the gene matches: 9. The CDR3 loop is CASSLDRGFTWEQYF. CDR3 nucleotides: TGTGCCAGCAGCTTGGACAGGGGGTTTACGTGGGAGCAGTACTTC.

V gene TRBV7-9 combines with J gene TRBJ2-5, with D possibly matching TRBD1 (5 bases). The last part of the DNA fits TRBJ2-7 better; the J call may be wrong. This CDR3 has 15 residues. Germline V gene data show CDR1 as SEHNR and CDR2 as FQNEAQ (reference sequence). The CDR3 loop reads CASSLMMDTAYEQYF. CDR3 DNA sequence: TGTGCCAGCAGCTTAATGATGGACACAGCCTACGAGCAGTACTTC.

This rearrangement joins TRBV5-6 to TRBJ2-5; weak D call: TRBD2 (6 bases). The germline V gene encodes CDR1 SGHDT and CDR2 YYEEEE. The CDR3 runs 19 residues. The V end lost 3 bases, the J end lost 2 bases, and 26 bases lay between the germline ends. The CDR3 loop is CASSYPGTLKGGRQETQYF. The CDR3, as DNA: TGTGCCAGCAGCTACCCGGGGACTCTAAAGGGTGGTCGGCAAGAGACCCAGTACTTC.

In DNA form, the CDR3 reads TGTGCCAGCAGCGCCATCAGGGGCGATAACACTGAAGCTTTCTTT. It yields the protein CASSAIRGDNTEAFF. The chain employs TRBV5-6 and TRBJ1-1; maybe TRBD1 (6 bases). This CDR3 region has 15 residues. Trimming stripped 4 bases from V and 2 bases from J, with 15 bases between. In germline, CDR1 is SGHDT, CDR2 YYEEEE.

V and J are TRBV7-2 and TRBJ2-7; TRBD2 agrees at 11 bases. Germline CDR1 and CDR2: SGHTA and FQGNSA. V trimming: 5 bases; J trimming: 7 bases; junction bases outside the gene matches: 10. CDR3 length equals 15 residues. The CDR3 bases are TGTGCCAGCAGCCCGCGACTAGCGGGATCTGCAGAGCAGTACTTC. This gives the protein CASSPRLAGSAEQYF.

V usage is TRBV7-3 and J usage is TRBJ2-3; TRBD1 aligns across 9 bases. In germline, CDR1 is SGHTA, CDR2 FQGTGA. The ends lost 5 bases at V and 9 bases at J; junction bases unmatched: 9. The CDR3 is made up of 14 amino acids. CDR3 sequence: CASSISWTGVTQYF. The CDR3 coding sequence is TGTGCCAGCAGCATTTCTTGGACAGGGGTGACGCAGTATTTT.

This clone was seen a single time. The rearrangement links TRBV7-9 to TRBJ2-7, with 9 bases identical to TRBD1. The V gene end was trimmed by 5 bases and the J gene end by 3 bases; junction bases not matched to a gene: 5. CDR3 length: 14 residues. Germline V gives CDR1 SEHNR, CDR2 FQNEAQ (reference sequence). This CDR3 reads CASSPRDRVYEQYF. CDR3 DNA sequence: TGTGCCAGCAGCCCGCGGGACAGGGTCTACGAGCAGTACTTC.

The V and J genes are TRBV6-5 and TRBJ2-2; the match to TRBD2 covers 8 bases. This CDR3 region has 15 residues. V lost 6 bases and J lost 4; bases outside the gene matches: 7. Germline V gene sequence: CDR1 MNHEY, CDR2 SVGAGI. The CDR3 bases are TGTGCCAGCAGCCCCCAAGCGGGGGCCACCGGGGAGCTGTTTTTT. Its protein product is CASSPQAGATGELFF.

This chain joins TRBV4-3 and TRBJ2-5; TRBD2 matches 10 bases. Germline CDR1 reads LGHNA; CDR2 reads YSLEER. Trimming at V came to 5 bases and at J to 5 bases, leaving 17 bases not matched to a gene. The CDR3 loop spans 18 amino acids. The CDR3 region has the DNA TGCGCCAGCAGCTACCCCCTTTTAAGCGGGAGGGTGGGGGAGACCCAGTACTTC. It codes for CASSYPLLSGRVGETQYF.

The gene calls are TRBV9 and TRBJ2-5; 12 bases fit TRBD2. Germline V CDR1 and CDR2: SGDLS, YYNGEE. This CDR3 is built from 15 residues. After removal of 6 bases from V and 5 bases from J, the junction contained 8 bases not matched to a gene. DNA for the CDR3: TGTGCCAGCACCCGACTAGCGGGAGCTATGGAGACCCAGTACTTC. It specifies CASTRLAGAMETQYF. The entire variable domain, with the rest obtained from reference TRBV9 and TRBJ2-5, is as follows: DSGVTQTPKHLITATGQRVTLRCSPRSGDLSVYWYQQSLDQGLQFLIQYYNGEERAKGNILERFSAQQFPDLHSELNLSSLELGDSALYFCASTRLAGAMETQYFGPGTRLLVL.

V gene TRBV6-6 combines with J gene TRBJ2-2, with 9 bases lining up with TRBD2. V was clipped by 0 bases and J by 3 bases; unmatched bases: 2. CDR1 and CDR2 (germline): MNHNY, SVGAGI (reference sequence). The CDR3 totals 16 residues. CDR3 sequence (DNA): TGTGCCAGCAGTTACTCGACTAGCGGTTACACCGGGGAGCTGTTTTTT. It is translated as CASSYSTSGYTGELFF.

This clone was found a few times. This rearrangement joins TRBV2 to TRBJ1-6; D remains ambiguous. This CDR3 is 14 amino acids long. V was trimmed by 5 bases and J by 10 bases, leaving 15 bases between them. Germline CDR1 is SNHLY and CDR2 is FYNNEI. The CDR3 here is CASSSLYIRSPLHF. Here the CDR3 DNA reads TGTGCCAGCAGTTCTCTGTATATCCGGTCACCCCTCCACTTT.

The chain carries TRBV4-1 and TRBJ2-7, with D possibly being TRBD1 (5 bases). This CDR3 has 13 amino acids. V shed 4 bases and J shed 6 bases, with 13 bases lying between them. Germline V lookup: CDR1 MGHRA, CDR2 YSYEKL. CDR3 sequence reads: CASSLQGLSEQYF. The CDR3 region has the DNA TGCGCCAGCAGCCTGCAGGGCCTGTCCGAGCAGTACTTC.

The chain uses TRBV6-5 and TRBJ1-2, with D maybe TRBD1 (5 bases). The V end was cut by 2 bases, the J end by 8 bases, with 12 bases between. Germline assignment: CDR1 MNHEY and CDR2 SVGAGI. This CDR3 comprises 13 residues. The CDR3 loop reads CASSYGGAPGYTF. In nucleotides, the CDR3 is TGTGCCAGCAGTTACGGTGGGGCCCCGGGCTACACCTTC.

The rearrangement links TRBV4-1 to TRBJ1-2; TRBD1 might be the D (5 bases). Per the germline V gene, CDR1 is MGHRA and CDR2 is YSYEKL. The germline V and J ends were trimmed by 0 bases and 4 bases, with 15 bases remaining between them. This CDR3 contains 16 residues. The CDR3 DNA reads as TGCGCCAGCAGCCAAGATCCTCGGGGGTCGCGCTATGGCTACACCTTC. Its translation: CASSQDPRGSRYGYTF.